The 16 T cell receptor beta chains in this list originate from one sample, sequenced in a study of control samples from healthy donors and cancer patients. Generated by immunoSEQ multiplex PCR, the TCRdb table keeps only in-frame clones and is missing some. The data contain around 180,000 clones, about 86% of them singletons. Sequenced sample: blood. The receptors originated from a woman in her 30s in good health.

This clone was observed once. The chain carries TRBV19 and TRBJ2-2; a weak D match, TRBD2 (5 bases). Germline assignment: CDR1 LNHDA and CDR2 SQIVND (reference sequence). V was clipped by 1 base and J by 0 bases, with 12 bases between them. This CDR3 is 17 amino acids long. CDR3: CASSIGPAGANTGELFF. The CDR3 DNA reads TGTGCCAGTAGTATAGGGCCCGCGGGCGCGAACACCGGGGAGCTGTTTTTT.

The rearrangement joins TRBV29-1 to TRBJ1-5; 11 positions agree with TRBD1. The CDR3 contains 13 residues. Germline V gene data show CDR1 as SQVTM and CDR2 as ANQGSEA. The V segment lost 7 bases and the J segment 6 bases; nucleotides outside the gene matches: 5. CDR3 in amino acids: CSARTGGGQPQHF. CDR3 DNA: TGCAGCGCCCGGACAGGGGGCGGTCAGCCCCAGCATTTT.

Only one count was recorded for this clone. J is TRBJ1-2 and V is TRBV4-1; no clear D gene. The CDR3 consists of 14 residues. V lost 4 bases and J lost 4, with 13 bases in between. Germline V gene sequence: CDR1 MGHRA, CDR2 YSYEKL. CDR3 residues: CASSRPGGPYGYTF. CDR3 DNA: TGCGCCAGCAGCCGCCCTGGAGGGCCCTATGGCTACACCTTC.

The rearrangement uses TRBV5-5 and TRBJ2-5; D might be TRBD1 or TRBD2, each matching 5 bases. The V and J ends lost 1 base and 7 bases respectively, with 14 bases between them. Germline assignment: CDR1 SGHKS and CDR2 YYEKEE (reference sequence). There are 14 residues in the CDR3. This CDR3 reads CASSLNGALGTQYF. The DNA of the CDR3 is TGTGCCAGCAGCTTGAACGGGGCTCTGGGGACCCAGTACTTC.

This clone was detected only once. The chain recombines TRBV27 with TRBJ2-6; tentative D call: TRBD1 (6 bases). V was shortened by 3 bases and J by 3 bases, with 6 bases between the two germline ends. The CDR3 runs 14 residues. Germline V gives CDR1 MNHEY, CDR2 SMNVEV (reference sequence). The CDR3 bases are TGTGCCAGCAGTTTCAGGGGTGGGGCCAACGTCCTGACTTTC. This encodes CASSFRGGANVLTF.

The chain joins TRBV15 to TRBJ1-1; TRBD1 might be the D (6 bases). There are 17 residues in the CDR3. The germline V gene encodes CDR1 LNHNV and CDR2 YYDKDF (reference sequence). V was shortened by 8 bases and J by 1 base, with 23 bases between the two germline ends. The CDR3 region has the DNA TGTGCCACCGGCCCGTTTGGGGGGGCTGTGGGGAACACTGAAGCTTTCTTT. It yields the protein CATGPFGGAVGNTEAFF.

Remarks on this clone: The sample has other DNA sequences that encode this CDR3 too. The chain recombines TRBV6-5 with TRBJ2-2, with TRBD1 matching over 7 bases. Trimming cost V 6 bases and J 0 bases; bases outside gene matches: 4. Per the germline V gene, CDR1 is MNHEY and CDR2 is SVGAGI. The CDR3 extends over 15 amino acids. The DNA for the CDR3 is TGTGCCAGCAGCCGGACAGGTCCGAACACCGGGGAGCTGTTTTTT. It encodes CASSRTGPNTGELFF.

DNA for the CDR3: TGTGCCAGCAGGGTCGCTTTCTCTGGGGCCAACGTCCTGACTTTC. This codes for CASRVAFSGANVLTF. The V and J genes are TRBV2 and TRBJ2-6; D not certain. Germline CDR1 and CDR2: SNHLY and FYNNEI. V lost 6 bases and J lost 0, with 9 bases in between. The CDR3 covers 15 residues.

The chain employs TRBV19 and TRBJ2-7; tentatively, D is TRBD1 or TRBD2 (5 bases each). This CDR3 has 13 amino acids. The ends were cut back, 5 bases at V and 6 bases at J, with 14 bases in the middle. Per the germline V gene, CDR1 is LNHDA and CDR2 is SQIVND (reference sequence). CDR3 residues: CASSHASGTEQYV. The CDR3, as DNA: TGTGCCAGTAGTCACGCTTCGGGGACCGAGCAGTACGTC.

The rearrangement links TRBV4-1 to TRBJ2-1; 13 bases match TRBD2. Germline V gene data show CDR1 as MGHRA and CDR2 as YSYEKL. With V trimmed by 0 bases and J by 9 bases, 5 bases remained unmatched. This CDR3 region has 16 residues. DNA for the CDR3: TGCGCCAGCAGCCAAGACGGACTAGCGGGAGTGGGTGAGCAGTTCTTC. Amino acid sequence: CASSQDGLAGVGEQFF.

The chain joins TRBV9 to TRBJ1-1; D not certain. Trimming left V 4 bases short and J 5 bases short, with 15 bases between. The CDR3 length is 14 residues. Germline V gene data show CDR1 as SGDLS and CDR2 as YYNGEE. CDR3 sequence: CASSLSLKGTEAFF. Written as DNA, the CDR3 is TGTGCCAGCAGCCTCAGCCTAAAAGGGACTGAAGCTTTCTTT.

V and J are TRBV5-6 and TRBJ2-3; D gene unclear. The V gene's germline CDR1 is SGHDT and CDR2 YYEEEE. The V end was cut by 0 bases, the J end by 1 base, with 9 bases between. The CDR3 contains 15 residues. The DNA of the CDR3 is TGTGCCAGCAGCTTGGAAGTCTCACGCACAGATACGCAGTATTTT. As protein: CASSLEVSRTDTQYF.

This chain connects TRBV5-1 to TRBJ2-3; D perhaps matches TRBD2 (6 bases). The V and J ends lost 4 bases and 10 bases respectively, with 25 bases between them. The CDR3 consists of 16 residues. Per the germline V gene, CDR1 is SGHRS and CDR2 is YFSETQ. CDR3 loop: CASSPSEPRRGEAQYF. CDR3 DNA sequence: TGCGCCAGCAGCCCCTCCGAGCCCCGGCGCGGGGAAGCGCAGTATTTT.

The J gene is TRBJ1-1, the V gene TRBV5-1, with a possible D match to TRBD1 (5 bases). CDR3 size: 14 residues. The ends were cut back, 3 bases at V and 2 bases at J, with 11 bases in the middle. CDR1 is SGHRS and CDR2 is YFSETQ in the germline V gene. The CDR3 protein is CASSWGRFNTEAFF. The CDR3 DNA is TGCGCCAGCAGCTGGGGCAGATTCAACACTGAAGCTTTCTTT.

Regarding this clone: Other DNA sequences in this sample translate to the same CDR3. V and J are TRBV11-2 and TRBJ2-7; D remains ambiguous. The CDR3 runs to 12 residues. The V and J ends lost 3 bases and 3 bases respectively, with 6 bases between them. The germline V gene has CDR1 SGHAT and CDR2 FQNNGV. The CDR3 loop is CASSLGIYEQYV. Here the CDR3 DNA reads TGTGCCAGCAGCTTGGGTATCTACGAGCAGTACGTC.

V usage is TRBV7-9 and J usage is TRBJ2-1; maybe TRBD2 (5 bases). From germline, CDR1 is SEHNR and CDR2 FQNEAQ (reference sequence). This CDR3 is built from 15 residues. The V end was cut by 0 bases, the J end by 4 bases, with 10 bases between. The CDR3 DNA reads as TGTGCCAGCAGCTTAGCGGGAGTGAGGTACAATGAGCAGTTCTTC. Protein: CASSLAGVRYNEQFF.